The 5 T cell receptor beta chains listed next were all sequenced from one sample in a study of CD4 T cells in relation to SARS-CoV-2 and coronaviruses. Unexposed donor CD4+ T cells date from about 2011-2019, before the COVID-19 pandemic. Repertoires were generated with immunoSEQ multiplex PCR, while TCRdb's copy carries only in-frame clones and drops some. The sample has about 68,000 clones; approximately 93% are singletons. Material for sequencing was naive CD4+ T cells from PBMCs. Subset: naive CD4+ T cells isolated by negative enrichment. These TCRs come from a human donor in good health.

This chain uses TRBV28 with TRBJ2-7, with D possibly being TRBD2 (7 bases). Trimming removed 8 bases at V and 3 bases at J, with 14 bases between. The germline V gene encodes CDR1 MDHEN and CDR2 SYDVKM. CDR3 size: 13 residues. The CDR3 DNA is TGTGCCAGCTTCCCGGGGGGCAACTACGAGCAGTACTTC. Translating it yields CASFPGGNYEQYF.

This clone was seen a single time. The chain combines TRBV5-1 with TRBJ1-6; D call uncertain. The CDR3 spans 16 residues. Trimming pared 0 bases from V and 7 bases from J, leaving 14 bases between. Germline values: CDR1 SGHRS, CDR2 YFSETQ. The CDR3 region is CASSLEVSGRNSPLHF. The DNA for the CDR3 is TGCGCCAGCAGCTTGGAGGTTAGCGGGAGAAATTCACCCCTCCACTTT.

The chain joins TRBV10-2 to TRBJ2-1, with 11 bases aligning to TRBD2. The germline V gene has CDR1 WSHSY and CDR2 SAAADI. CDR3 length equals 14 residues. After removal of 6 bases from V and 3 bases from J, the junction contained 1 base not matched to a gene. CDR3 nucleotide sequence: TGCGCCAGCAGAACTAGCGGGGGCTACAATGAGCAGTTCTTC. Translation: CASRTSGGYNEQFF.

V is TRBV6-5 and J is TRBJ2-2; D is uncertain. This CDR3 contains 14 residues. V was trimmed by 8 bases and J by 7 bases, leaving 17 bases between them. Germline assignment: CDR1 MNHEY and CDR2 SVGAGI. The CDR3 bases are TGTGCCAGCCTGAGAGCCGCGGTCGGCGGGGAGCTGTTTTTT. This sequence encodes CASLRAAVGGELFF.

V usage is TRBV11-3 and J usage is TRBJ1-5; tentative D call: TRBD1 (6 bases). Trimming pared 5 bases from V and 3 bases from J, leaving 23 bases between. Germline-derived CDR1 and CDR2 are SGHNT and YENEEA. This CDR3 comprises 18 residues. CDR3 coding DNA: TGTGCCAGCAGCCCTAGAGAGGGGGTCTGTCTCCACAATCAGCCCCAGCATTTT. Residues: CASSPREGVCLHNQPQHF. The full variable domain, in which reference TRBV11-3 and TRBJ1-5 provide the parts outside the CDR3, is EAGVVQSPRYKIIEKKQPVAFWCNPISGHNTLYWYLQNLGQGPELLIRYENEEAVDDSQLPKDRFSAERLKGVDSTLKIQPAELGDSAVYLCASSPREGVCLHNQPQHFGDGTRLSIL.